The 3 T cell receptor beta chains presented below share a single source sample, sequenced in a study of blood T cell repertoires in COVID-19. Profiled with immunoSEQ multiplex PCR; TCRdb holds only in-frame clones, not every one. The profile shows 110,000 to 150,000 clones, roughly 80% of them singletons. What was sequenced was peripheral blood. The receptors shown here come from a woman aged 80 or over with acute or convalescent COVID-19.

The rearrangement links TRBV3-1 (or the pseudogene TRBV3-2) to TRBJ2-5, with D unresolved. With 0 bases removed from V and 2 bases from J, the gap between germline ends came to 10 bases. The CDR3 is made up of 15 amino acids. Germline loops: CDR1 LGHDT, CDR2 YNNKEL (reference sequence). The CDR3 sequence is CASSQDDVTQETQYF. The CDR3 bases are TGTGCCAGCAGCCAAGATGACGTGACTCAAGAGACCCAGTACTTC.

The table lists this clone with a count of one. The CDR3 loop is CASSEYYREEAGANVLTF. CDR3 in DNA: TGTGCCAGCAGTGAATACTACAGGGAAGAGGCTGGGGCCAACGTCCTGACTTTC. The chain combines TRBV25-1 with TRBJ2-6; D is possibly TRBD1 (6 bases). V dropped 0 bases and J dropped 2 bases, with 14 bases sitting between them. This CDR3 is built from 18 residues. Germline CDR1 and CDR2: MGHDK and SYGVNS.

This clone has a handful of counts. This chain uses TRBV6-6 with TRBJ2-1; 12 bases map to TRBD2. Germline V gives CDR1 MNHNY, CDR2 SVGAGI (reference sequence). The CDR3 is 16 residues long. Germline trimming cut 1 base from V and 4 bases from J; bases unmatched to any gene: 2. CDR3 nucleotides: TGTGCCAGCAGTTACTTCGGACTAGCGGGGTACAATGAGCAGTTCTTC. It is translated as CASSYFGLAGYNEQFF.